This T cell receptor beta chain is drawn from a study of blood T cell repertoires in COVID-19 (dated by TCRdb to 2018 to 2021). Regarding the complete study: The collaborator samples originated in the United States, Italy and Spain and spanned the acute and convalescent phases of COVID-19. The material from the prospective study consisted of cDNA or gDNA derived from T cells, B-cell-depleted T cells, or PBMCs. The dataset comprised deeply sampled blood TCRbeta repertoires from subjects exposed to, actively infected with, or recovered from COVID-19. The repertoires were released in a freely available public database intended as a resource for research on the immune response to SARS-CoV-2. The samples were drawn from the first 160 participants of the ongoing ImmuneRACE study and from 1,200 or so subjects provided by 6 global collaborators. A de-identified subject ID, COVID-19 status, age in years and sex were almost always included in the sample metadata. HLA class I and class II types, where available, came from metadata supplied by the sample provider rather than from assay-based typing. Paper-wide results and their limitations: Clinical and demographic metadata were provided uncurated, with the amount varying by source and participant.

TCRbeta CDR3 regions were amplified from genomic DNA by means of the immunoSEQ Assay, a bias-controlled multiplex PCR. The study's processing was this. Within the assay, amplification of reference gene primers was used to estimate how many nucleated cells each sample contained. To quantify the absolute abundance of each unique TCRbeta CDR3 rearrangement, sequence reads were collapsed and filtered. For each sample, productive Simpson clonality was calculated as the square root of Simpson's diversity index across productive rearrangements. Entries here come from immuneACCESS through TCRdb and include only in-frame sequences with V and J called. Some clones fail to appear in such tables; in the studies checked, an unresolved V gene covers under half of the shortfall, and the cause of the remainder is unknown. V and J calls and clone size come straight from that table; D and trimming were deduced from the DNA. Within this sample are about 89,000 clones, with 65% to 80% of them counted one time only. Under 50% of the sample goes to the ten largest clones.

Whole blood was collected in K2EDTA tubes by collaborating institutions according to the institutions' own protocols. For TCRbeta analysis, collaborator samples were shipped as frozen whole blood, as isolated PBMCs, or as DNA extracted from either sample type. A note on this clone: This receptor's antigen is unknown. Per-nucleotide qualities are absent, and no much larger clonotype sits a single base away.

Compared with germline, V lacks 4 bases and J lacks 7 bases; bases without a gene match: 10. The CDR3, cysteine through phenylalanine, is 14 amino acids long. This entry keeps only the CDR3 DNA: 42 bases, framed from base 1. CDR1 and CDR2 are drawn from the germline V gene: SGHDT, YYEEEE. The origin of this receptor is a human donor in a cohort sampled during active COVID-19. This chain joins TRBV5-6 to TRBJ1-2; 7 bases in the junction line up with TRBD1. Sequences were obtained from peripheral blood. The CDR3 in this case is CASSRDRVLSGYTF. The DNA sequence is as follows: TGTGCCAGCAGCAGAGACAGGGTCCTTAGTGGCTACACCTTC.